This is a list of T cell receptor beta chains from one sample in a study of early T cells in non-severe SARS-CoV-2 infection. TCRdb used MiXCR to reprocess the 5' RACE reads, holding one entry per CDR3 protein. This repertoire shows around 39,000 distinct CDR3 sequences, approximately 7.2% found once; its top ten account for over 10%. Specimen: whole blood, collected at baseline. These receptors were taken from an adult who was a healthcare worker with PCR-confirmed SARS-CoV-2 infection or an uninfected control (not recorded which). Both conserved end residues are part of each CDR3. The order of the fields is clone size, V gene, CDR3 protein. Only part of the rows carry a size: once, few, many, or a class if the clone is expanded.

abundance: many; v_gene: TRBV11-2; CDR3aa: CASSLDILAGTAAQYF
abundance: few; v_gene: TRBV7-9; CDR3aa: CASSLRLSSQETQYF
abundance: many; v_gene: TRBV5-1; CDR3aa: CASSLEISNTEAFF
abundance: -; v_gene: TRBV12-3/TRBV12-4; CDR3aa: CASRQQGDTGELFF
abundance: many; v_gene: TRBV6-1; CDR3aa: CASSETSGGADTQYF
abundance: few; v_gene: TRBV7-9; CDR3aa: CASSSWTSWGKNEQFF
abundance: few; v_gene: TRBV28; CDR3aa: CASSFPSRGEVKNIQYF
abundance: -; v_gene: TRBV5-1; CDR3aa: CASSSGDTGELFF
abundance: many; v_gene: TRBV28; CDR3aa: CASSLSRTPLHF
abundance: many; v_gene: TRBV18; CDR3aa: CASSPRTENSGNTIYF
abundance: many; v_gene: TRBV5-6; CDR3aa: CASSYFSSGGQPQHF
abundance: many; v_gene: TRBV29-1; CDR3aa: CSVSRDTQETQYF
abundance: many; v_gene: TRBV7-2; CDR3aa: CASRQGGNSPLHF
abundance: few; v_gene: TRBV28; CDR3aa: CASSSTGSGANVLTF
abundance: -; v_gene: TRBV7-9; CDR3aa: CASSLARGNTEAFF
abundance: few; v_gene: TRBV6-4; CDR3aa: CASSLGPGGNEQFF
abundance: -; v_gene: TRBV7-9; CDR3aa: CASSSPIPRGRTEAFF
abundance: many; v_gene: TRBV12-3/TRBV12-4; CDR3aa: CASSLWRDSNQPQHF
abundance: few; v_gene: TRBV5-6; CDR3aa: CASSLGGPSGANVLTF
abundance: many; v_gene: TRBV20-1; CDR3aa: CSASGTGTGEQYF
abundance: few; v_gene: TRBV6-6; CDR3aa: CASSYEFSGNTIYF
abundance: few; v_gene: TRBV18; CDR3aa: CASSPPRGTYEQYF